This record looks at one T cell receptor beta chain sequence and its context. Its target is unknown. The data were taken from a study of T cell responses to AZD1222 COVID-19 vaccine. Study-level background: Samples with a second dose at about 4 or about 12 weeks were pooled together.

Using immunoSEQ multiplex PCR, the repertoire was profiled, and TCRdb retains in-frame clones only, with some absent. The repertoire holds 120,000 or so clones, with around 90% as singletons. Findings and limits, study-wide: Researchers took repertoire samples only after the peak T cell response had come. It was only a handful of AZD1222 recipients who were seropositive at baseline. White British ancestry dominated among donors, who included more females, and clonal diversity was possibly underestimated.

This CDR3 has 16 amino acids. Germline CDR1 reads MDHEN; CDR2 reads SYDVKM. The V gene end was trimmed by 5 bases and the J gene end by 0 bases; junction bases not matched to a gene: 7. This clonotype was sampled from an adult in good health. This specimen was peripheral blood, taken on day 0 of AZD1222 vaccination. The chain recombines TRBV28 with TRBJ1-3; 7 nucleotides line up with TRBD1. CDR3 in amino acids: CASSGADRPSGNTIYF. Written as DNA, the CDR3 is TGTGCCAGCAGTGGGGCGGACAGGCCCTCTGGAAACACCATATATTTT.